The 13 T cell receptor beta chains given below trace back to one sample, sequenced in a study of cytomegalovirus exposure and HLA in healthy donors. PCR involved 60 Vbeta and 13 Jbeta primers. Using immunoSEQ multiplex PCR, the repertoire was profiled, and TCRdb retains in-frame clones only, with some absent. The sample shows some 170,000 clones, 75% of them seen only once. Input material: PBMCs. The receptors derive from a woman between 45 and 60 years old in good health and CMV-seropositive.

This clone has only one observation. This chain links TRBV7-9 with TRBJ2-5; D perhaps matches TRBD2 (6 bases). The length of the CDR3 is 15 residues. CDR1 SEHNR and CDR2 FQNEAQ come from the germline V gene (reference sequence). Trimming cost V 1 base and J 2 bases, with 11 bases left between them. Written as DNA, the CDR3 is TGTGCCAGCAGCTTAGTTAGCGGATTACAAGAGACCCAGTACTTC. Amino acids: CASSLVSGLQETQYF.

This rearrangement joins TRBV5-4 to TRBJ1-1, with 7 nucleotides matching TRBD1. This CDR3 has 14 residues. Germline trimming cut 3 bases from V and 0 bases from J; bases unmatched to any gene: 2. Germline V gene sequence: CDR1 SGHNT, CDR2 YYREEE (reference sequence). As DNA, the CDR3 is TGTGCCAGCAGCTCGGACAGGATGAACACTGAAGCTTTCTTT. Translation: CASSSDRMNTEAFF.

The chain carries TRBV19 and TRBJ2-5, with 7 bases that match TRBD2. In germline, CDR1 is LNHDA, CDR2 SQIVND (reference sequence). The CDR3 covers 15 residues. V shed 10 bases, J shed 4 bases, and the junction held 15 bases outside the gene matches. In DNA form, the CDR3 reads TGTGCCACCGGGGGGTTCGGGGATGGTAGAGAGACCCAGTACTTC. The encoded protein is CATGGFGDGRETQYF. The variable domain in full, with the rest retrieved from reference TRBV19 and TRBJ2-5, is DGGITQSPKYLFRKEGQNVTLSCEQNLNHDAMYWYRQDPGQGLRLIYYSQIVNDFQKGDIAEGYSVSREKKESFPLTVTSAQKNPTAFYLCATGGFGDGRETQYFGPGTRLLVL.

The chain has TRBV4-2 and TRBJ2-5; 9 positions agree with TRBD2. Germline CDR1 reads LGHNA; CDR2 reads YNFKEQ. With V trimmed by 4 bases and J by 5 bases, 8 bases remained unmatched. This CDR3 comprises 15 residues. The CDR3 region is CASSPFAGGRETQYF. In DNA form, the CDR3 reads TGTGCCAGCAGCCCGTTTGCGGGGGGGCGGGAGACCCAGTACTTC.

CDR3 sequence: CASSLAGNINEQFF. CDR3 DNA: TGCGCCAGCAGCTTGGCGGGTAATATCAATGAGCAGTTCTTC. V usage is TRBV5-1 and J usage is TRBJ2-1; no definite D call. This CDR3 is 14 amino acids long. V lost 0 bases and J 6 bases, leaving 10 bases between the germline ends. Germline V gives CDR1 SGHRS, CDR2 YFSETQ.

Only a few counts were recorded for this clone. The V gene is TRBV6-5, the J gene TRBJ1-5; D gene uncertain. The CDR3 consists of 13 residues. Germline lookup yields CDR1 MNHEY and CDR2 SVGAGI. V was trimmed by 6 bases and J by 11 bases, leaving 17 bases between them. CDR3 coding DNA: TGTGCCAGCAGCCCCCTCAGTGGGGAGGCCCAGCATTTT. Translated: CASSPLSGEAQHF.

This chain links TRBV6-6 with TRBJ2-2; D perhaps matches TRBD2 (5 bases). Trimming removed 8 bases from V and 5 bases from J, with 6 bases in between. Germline lookup yields CDR1 MNHNY and CDR2 SVGAGI (reference sequence). The CDR3 extends over 11 amino acids. The CDR3 sequence is CASPGTGELFF. CDR3 nucleotide sequence: TGTGCCAGCCCGGGAACCGGGGAGCTGTTTTTT.

The genes are TRBV2 and TRBJ1-5, with D tentatively TRBD1 (6 bases). Germline V CDR1 and CDR2: SNHLY, FYNNEI. Trimming took off 3 bases at V and 9 bases at J, with 15 bases between the two ends. This CDR3 contains 14 residues. The CDR3 spells CASSDGGLEGPQHF. CDR3 nucleotide sequence: TGTGCCAGCAGTGACGGGGGGCTGGAGGGGCCCCAGCATTTT.

The chain has TRBV6-1 and TRBJ2-5, with D possibly being TRBD2 (6 bases). The ends were cut back, 6 bases at V and 4 bases at J, with 12 bases in the middle. The CDR3 has 13 residues. Looked up from germline, CDR1 is MNHNS and CDR2 is SASEGT. The CDR3 protein is CASRRGIPETQYF. As DNA, the CDR3 is TGTGCCAGCAGACGGGGGATCCCAGAGACCCAGTACTTC.

The chain joins TRBV5-1 to TRBJ2-7; D is ambiguous. V lost 0 bases, J lost 3 bases, and 7 bases lay in between. Germline assignment: CDR1 SGHRS and CDR2 YFSETQ. The CDR3 is 13 residues long. CDR3 nucleotide sequence: TGCGCCAGCAGCTTGGCCCCCCTCTACGAGCAGTACTTC. Translated: CASSLAPLYEQYF.

The chain links TRBV5-5 to TRBJ2-7, with 7 nucleotides matching TRBD1. The CDR3 length is 13 residues. Germline trimming cut 5 bases from V and 5 bases from J; bases unmatched to any gene: 7. Per the germline V gene, CDR1 is SGHKS and CDR2 is YYEKEE (reference sequence). Here the CDR3 reads CASRREGAHEQYF. Here the CDR3 DNA reads TGTGCCAGCAGACGAGAGGGGGCCCACGAGCAGTACTTC.

The CDR3 spells CAWSVGRPSYNEQFF. The DNA of the CDR3 is TGTGCCTGGAGTGTCGGCAGGCCCTCCTACAATGAGCAGTTCTTC. This chain links TRBV30 with TRBJ2-1, with unresolved D. V gave up 0 bases and J gave up 0 bases, with 9 bases separating them. The CDR3 is 15 residues long. Germline CDR1 reads GTSNPN; CDR2 reads SVGIG (reference sequence).

This clone was observed a handful of times. This chain links TRBV10-3 with TRBJ2-5; 7 nucleotides agree with TRBD2. Per the germline V gene, CDR1 is ENHRY and CDR2 is SYGVKD. Trimming at V came to 6 bases and at J to 5 bases, leaving 9 bases not matched to a gene. The CDR3 is made up of 14 amino acids. The CDR3 nucleotides are TGTGCCATCAGCCCAACCGGGGAGGGGGAGACCCAGTACTTC. It yields the protein CAISPTGEGETQYF.